This T cell receptor (beta chain) was profiled in a study of blood T cell repertoires in COVID-19. Overall study: Sample material is recorded as cDNA or gDNA derived from T cells, B-cell-depleted T cells, or PBMCs.

V was clipped by 6 bases and J by 1 base; unmatched bases: 2. The CDR3 runs to 14 residues. Germline loops: CDR1 MNHEY, CDR2 SVGAGI. Followed over time, Seattle patients had been enrolled while infection was active. Using immunoSEQ multiplex PCR, the repertoire was profiled, and TCRdb retains in-frame clones only, with some absent. The sample lists a few hundred thousand clones; 91% were seen once. The J gene is TRBJ2-2, the V gene TRBV6-5; 7 positions agree with TRBD2. This clonotype was sampled from a person aged 18-29 years with COVID-19, enrolled during active disease. Sequenced material: peripheral blood. CDR3 in amino acids: CASSGRLNTGELFF. Written as DNA, the CDR3 is TGTGCCAGCAGCGGGAGGCTGAACACCGGGGAGCTGTTTTTT.